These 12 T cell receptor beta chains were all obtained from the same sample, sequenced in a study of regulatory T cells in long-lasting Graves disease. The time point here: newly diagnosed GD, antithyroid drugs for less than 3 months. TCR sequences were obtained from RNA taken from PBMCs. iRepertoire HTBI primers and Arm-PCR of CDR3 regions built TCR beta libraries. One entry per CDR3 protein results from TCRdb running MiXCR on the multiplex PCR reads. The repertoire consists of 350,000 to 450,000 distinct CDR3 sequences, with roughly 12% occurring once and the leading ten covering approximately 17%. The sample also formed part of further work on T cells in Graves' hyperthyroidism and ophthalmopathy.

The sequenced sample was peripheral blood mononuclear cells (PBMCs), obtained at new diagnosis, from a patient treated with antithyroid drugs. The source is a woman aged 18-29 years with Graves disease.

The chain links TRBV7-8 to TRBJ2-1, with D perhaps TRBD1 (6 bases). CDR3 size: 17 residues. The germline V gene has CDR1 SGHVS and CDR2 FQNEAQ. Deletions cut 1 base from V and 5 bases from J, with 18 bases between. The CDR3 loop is CASSLGKWGQGHNEQFF. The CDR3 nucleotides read TGTGCCAGCAGCTTAGGAAAATGGGGGCAGGGACACAATGAGCAGTTCTTC.

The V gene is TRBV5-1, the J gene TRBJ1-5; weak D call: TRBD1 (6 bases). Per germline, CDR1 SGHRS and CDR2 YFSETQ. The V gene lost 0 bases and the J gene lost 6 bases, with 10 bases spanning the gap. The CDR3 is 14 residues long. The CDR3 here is CASSLEGGSQPQHF. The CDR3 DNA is TGCGCCAGCAGCTTGGAAGGGGGAAGTCAGCCCCAGCATTTT. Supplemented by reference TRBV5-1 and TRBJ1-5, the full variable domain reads KAGVTQTPRYLIKTRGQQVTLSCSPISGHRSVSWYQQTPGQGLQFLFEYFSETQRNKGNFPGRFSGRQFSNSRSEMNVSTLELGDSALYLCASSLEGGSQPQHFGDGTRLSIL.

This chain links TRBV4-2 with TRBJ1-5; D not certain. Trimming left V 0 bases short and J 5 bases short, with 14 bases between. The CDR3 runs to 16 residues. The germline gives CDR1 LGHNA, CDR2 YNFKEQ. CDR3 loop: CASSQDTGNRYQPQHF. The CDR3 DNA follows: TGTGCCAGCAGCCAAGATACCGGGAATCGGTATCAGCCCCAGCATTTT.

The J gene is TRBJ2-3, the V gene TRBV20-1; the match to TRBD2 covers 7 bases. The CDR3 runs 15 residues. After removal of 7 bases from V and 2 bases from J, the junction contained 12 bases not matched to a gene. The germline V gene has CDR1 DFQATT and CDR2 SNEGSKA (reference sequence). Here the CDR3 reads CSGTRDQLHTDTQYF. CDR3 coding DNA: TGCAGTGGGACTAGAGACCAGTTACACACAGATACGCAGTATTTT.

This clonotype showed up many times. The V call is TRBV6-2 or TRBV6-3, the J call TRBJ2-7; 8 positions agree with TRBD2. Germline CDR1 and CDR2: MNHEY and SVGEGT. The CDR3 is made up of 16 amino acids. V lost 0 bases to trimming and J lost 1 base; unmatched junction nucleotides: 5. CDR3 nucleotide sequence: TGTGCCAGCAGTTACTCGTTGCGGGGGGATTCCTACGAGCAGTACGTC. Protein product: CASSYSLRGDSYEQYV.

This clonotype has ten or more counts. This chain's CDR3 is CASSPNTGRIYEQYF. CDR3 DNA: TGTGCCAGCAGTCCCAATACGGGACGGATTTACGAGCAGTACTTC. The chain has TRBV28 and TRBJ2-7; D assignment may be TRBD1 or TRBD2 (5 bases each). Per the germline V gene, CDR1 is MDHEN and CDR2 is SYDVKM. The CDR3 totals 15 residues. Trimming removed 5 bases at V and 4 bases at J, with 18 bases between.

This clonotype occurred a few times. CDR3 nucleotide sequence: TGTGCCAGCAGCTTAGGACTAGCGGGAGATTATGAGCAGTTCTTC. Translation: CASSLGLAGDYEQFF. The V gene is TRBV5-5, the J gene TRBJ2-1, with 13 nucleotides matching TRBD2. CDR3 length: 15 residues. Trimming at V came to 2 bases and at J to 8 bases, leaving 4 bases not matched to a gene. Germline CDR1 SGHKS, CDR2 YYEKEE (reference sequence).

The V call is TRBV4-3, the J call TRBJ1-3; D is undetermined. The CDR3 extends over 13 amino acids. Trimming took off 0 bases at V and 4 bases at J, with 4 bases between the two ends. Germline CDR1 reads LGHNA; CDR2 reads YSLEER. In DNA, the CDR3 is TGCGCCAGCAGCCAAGAGACGGGAAACACCATATATTTT. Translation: CASSQETGNTIYF.

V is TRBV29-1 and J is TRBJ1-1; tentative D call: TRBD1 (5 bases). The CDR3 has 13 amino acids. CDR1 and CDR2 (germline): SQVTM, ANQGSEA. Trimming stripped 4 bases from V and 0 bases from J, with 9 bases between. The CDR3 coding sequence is TGCAGCGTTGTGGGGGGTATGAACACTGAAGCTTTCTTT. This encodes CSVVGGMNTEAFF.

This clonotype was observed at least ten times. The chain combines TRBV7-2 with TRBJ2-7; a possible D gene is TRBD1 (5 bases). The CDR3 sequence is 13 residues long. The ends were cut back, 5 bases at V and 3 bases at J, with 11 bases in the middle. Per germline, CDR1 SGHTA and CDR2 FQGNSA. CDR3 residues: CASSPQVNYEQYF. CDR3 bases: TGTGCCAGCAGCCCACAGGTGAACTACGAGCAGTACTTC.

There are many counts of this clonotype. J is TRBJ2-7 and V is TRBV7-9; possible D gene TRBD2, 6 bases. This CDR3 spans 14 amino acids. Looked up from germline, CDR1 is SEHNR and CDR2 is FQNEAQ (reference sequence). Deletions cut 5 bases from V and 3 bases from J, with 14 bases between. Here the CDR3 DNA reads TGTGCCAGCAGCAGTAGCGGACCCAACTACGAGCAGTACTTC. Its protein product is CASSSSGPNYEQYF.

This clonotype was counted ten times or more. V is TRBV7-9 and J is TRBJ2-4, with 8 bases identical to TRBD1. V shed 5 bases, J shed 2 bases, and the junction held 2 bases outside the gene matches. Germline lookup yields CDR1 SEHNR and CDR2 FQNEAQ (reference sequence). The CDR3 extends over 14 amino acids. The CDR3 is CASSRQGPKNIQYF. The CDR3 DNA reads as TGTGCCAGCAGCCGACAGGGGCCCAAAAACATTCAGTACTTC.